Each of the 19 T cell receptor beta chains below was sequenced from the same sample in a study of response to subunit inactivated influenza vaccine. TCRdb recomputed calls from the RT-PCR reads with MiXCR, one row per CDR3 protein. Among about 700,000 distinct CDR3 sequences listed, 11% to 15% were seen once. Sequencing was performed on PBMCs from blood, taken roughly 2 weeks before vaccination. The receptors were gathered from a man aged 45-65 years who received an inactivated influenza vaccine.

A single count supports this clonotype. V usage is TRBV10-3 and J usage is TRBJ1-1; 8 bases match TRBD1. This CDR3 contains 14 residues. Trimming cost V 7 bases and J 5 bases; bases outside gene matches: 9. Germline CDR1 reads ENHRY; CDR2 reads SYGVKD. DNA of the CDR3: TGTGCCATCAAGGTGCAGGGGGCGAATACTGAAGCTTTCTTT. Its protein is CAIKVQGANTEAFF.

The table lists this clonotype with a few counts. The chain combines TRBV12-3 or TRBV12-4 with TRBJ1-1, with D uncertain. V lost 2 bases to trimming and J lost 4 bases, with 14 bases between them. The CDR3 extends over 15 amino acids. CDR3 sequence reads: CASSLSGPTGTEAFF. The CDR3 nucleotides read TGTGCCAGCAGTTTAAGTGGCCCCACGGGCACTGAAGCTTTCTTT.

The rearrangement links TRBV10-3 to TRBJ1-2; the D is unclear. Germline values: CDR1 ENHRY, CDR2 SYGVKD. Trimming pared 3 bases from V and 6 bases from J, leaving 14 bases between. CDR3 length: 14 residues. CDR3 sequence reads: CAISDSRSEDGYTF. CDR3 DNA: TGTGCCATCAGTGACAGTCGGTCGGAGGATGGCTACACCTTC.

V is TRBV28 and J is TRBJ2-7; D is uncertain. Germline V gene sequence: CDR1 MDHEN, CDR2 SYDVKM. The CDR3 extends over 15 amino acids. V was cut by 2 bases and J by 4 bases, with 15 bases left in between. The CDR3 loop reads CASSLRLESRYEQYF. The CDR3 DNA reads TGTGCCAGCAGTTTACGCCTGGAATCGAGGTACGAGCAGTACTTC.

This clonotype was detected many times. The chain combines TRBV4-1 with TRBJ1-4, with 7 positions matching TRBD1. Per the germline V gene, CDR1 is MGHRA and CDR2 is YSYEKL. The V and J ends lost 0 bases and 5 bases, in that order; junction bases with no gene match: 3. This CDR3 is 15 amino acids long. The CDR3 sequence is CASSQDVTGNEKLFF. Written as DNA, the CDR3 is TGCGCCAGCAGCCAAGATGTGACAGGGAATGAAAAACTGTTTTTT.

This clonotype was detected ten times or more. The chain employs TRBV12-3 or TRBV12-4 and TRBJ2-7; D gene ambiguous. The CDR3 is 12 residues long. With 5 bases removed from V and 3 bases from J, the gap between germline ends came to 8 bases. DNA of the CDR3: TGTGCCAGCAGTCCCGCCTTCTACGAGCAGTACTTC. It translates to CASSPAFYEQYF.

This clonotype turned up a few times. This chain connects TRBV19 to TRBJ2-3; D unclear. Germline V CDR1 and CDR2: LNHDA, SQIVND (reference sequence). V dropped 1 base and J dropped 3 bases, with 5 bases sitting between them. The CDR3 runs to 13 residues. CDR3: CASSIAVTDTQYF. CDR3 sequence (DNA): TGTGCCAGTAGTATAGCTGTGACAGATACGCAGTATTTT.

This clonotype has a count of ten or more. CDR3 residues: CASRATQGDYGYTF. The CDR3 DNA reads as TGTGCCAGCAGGGCCACCCAGGGGGACTATGGCTACACCTTC. The rearrangement joins TRBV12-3 or TRBV12-4 to TRBJ1-2; 7 positions agree with TRBD1. The J segment lost 3 bases and the V segment lost 6 bases, leaving 7 bases of the junction unmatched. The CDR3 is made up of 14 amino acids.

This chain joins TRBV6-1 and TRBJ1-5; possible D gene TRBD1, 5 bases. Trimming cost V 6 bases and J 7 bases, with 13 bases left between them. Germline V CDR1 and CDR2: MNHNS, SASEGT. The CDR3 sequence is 13 residues long. CDR3 in amino acids: CASSGTARQPQHF. The CDR3 DNA follows: TGTGCCAGCAGCGGGACGGCCAGGCAGCCCCAGCATTTT.

The chain is built from TRBV12-3 or TRBV12-4 and TRBJ1-1; the D is unclear. The length of the CDR3 is 13 residues. V gave up 7 bases and J gave up 3 bases, with 12 bases separating them. This chain's CDR3 is CASTISSYTEAFF. The CDR3 nucleotides are TGTGCCAGCACCATATCGTCGTACACTGAAGCTTTCTTT.

This clonotype was recorded a few times. The rearrangement uses TRBV20-1 and TRBJ2-5, with TRBD1 matching over 9 bases. The junction had 11 bases not matched to a gene; V was cut back by 0 bases and J by 0 bases. This CDR3 has 18 amino acids. Looked up from germline, CDR1 is DFQATT and CDR2 is SNEGSKA (reference sequence). CDR3 protein: CSARDSPHRDRDQETQYF. CDR3 nucleotide sequence: TGCAGTGCTAGAGATTCCCCACACCGGGACAGGGACCAAGAGACCCAGTACTTC.

The chain has TRBV2 and TRBJ2-1; the D is unclear. Germline CDR1 SNHLY, CDR2 FYNNEI. The V and J ends lost 6 bases and 8 bases respectively, with 11 bases between them. The CDR3 runs 12 residues. CDR3: CASRLLGYEQFF. CDR3 nucleotides: TGTGCCAGCAGACTCCTTGGGTATGAGCAGTTCTTC.

This chain links TRBV6-1 with TRBJ2-3; 7 bases align to TRBD2. CDR1 is MNHNS and CDR2 is SASEGT in the germline V gene. Trimming at V came to 6 bases and at J to 2 bases, leaving 5 bases not matched to a gene. The CDR3 is 14 residues long. Written as DNA, the CDR3 is TGTGCCAGCAGCCTAGCGGACCCCACAGATACGCAGTATTTT. This encodes CASSLADPTDTQYF.

V usage is TRBV6-1 and J usage is TRBJ2-5; no reliable D call. V lost 6 bases and J lost 5, with 16 bases in between. CDR3 length equals 14 residues. Germline V gene lookup returns CDR1 MNHNS and CDR2 SASEGT. CDR3 coding DNA: TGTGCCAGCAGCGACGATCACTATAGGGAGACCCAGTACTTC. This gives the protein CASSDDHYRETQYF.

This clonotype has ten or more counts. The rearrangement links TRBV12-3 or TRBV12-4 to TRBJ2-7; no reliable D call. The length of the CDR3 is 13 residues. V lost 2 bases to trimming and J lost 7 bases, with 12 bases between them. The CDR3 sequence: CASSLLVLREQYF. CDR3 sequence (DNA): TGTGCCAGCAGTTTACTAGTCCTACGGGAGCAGTACTTC.

The gene calls are TRBV29-1 and TRBJ1-1; perhaps TRBD1 as D (5 bases). The germline V and J ends were trimmed by 4 bases and 6 bases, with 27 bases remaining between them. CDR1 is SQVTM and CDR2 is ANQGSEA in the germline V gene. There are 17 residues in the CDR3. The CDR3 reads CSVGAHRSFLLAAEAFF. In nucleotides, the CDR3 is TGCAGCGTTGGGGCGCACAGGAGTTTCTTATTGGCCGCTGAAGCTTTCTTT.

This clonotype was counted a few times. This sequence joins TRBV15 and TRBJ2-6; D remains ambiguous. Germline V gives CDR1 LNHNV, CDR2 YYDKDF (reference sequence). V was cut by 1 base and J by 1 base, with 14 bases left in between. The CDR3 spans 18 residues. Here the CDR3 reads CATSRVGNLDSGANVLTF. The DNA of the CDR3 is TGTGCCACCAGCAGAGTAGGTAATCTGGATTCTGGGGCCAACGTCCTGACTTTC.

The genes are TRBV7-2 and TRBJ2-5; D is perhaps TRBD1 or TRBD2 (5 bases each). The CDR3 loop spans 16 amino acids. V was trimmed by 4 bases and J by 1 base, leaving 16 bases between them. CDR1 and CDR2 (germline): SGHTA, FQGNSA. CDR3 nucleotides: TGTGCCAGCAGCTACCCCCCGGGACGGGCCCAAGAGACCCAGTACTTC. This sequence encodes CASSYPPGRAQETQYF.

This clonotype showed up just a few times. J is TRBJ2-3 and V is TRBV20-1, with TRBD1 matching 10 bases. Germline CDR1 DFQATT, CDR2 SNEGSKA (reference sequence). This CDR3 has 14 residues. J gave up 4 bases and V 7 bases, and 8 bases lay outside the gene matches. CDR3 coding DNA: TGCAGTGTCAGGACAGGGGGTGTTGCAGATACGCAGTATTTT. This gives the protein CSVRTGGVADTQYF.